A selection of T cell receptor beta chains follows, all from one sample in a study of identifying expanded T cells in peripheral blood. Assay: immunoSEQ multiplex PCR; the TCRdb copy retains only in-frame clones and omits some. Of over 85,000 clones in the sample, approximately 84% are singletons; the top ten hold around 4%. Sequencing input: blood. These receptor sequences come from a person between 18 and 69 years old in good health. Each CDR3 is given with its conserved first and last residue. Each record gives: J gene, D gene, V gene, clone size, CDR3 protein, CDR3 DNA. The D gene is left open where the match is weak. Part of the rows lack a size; the others show once, few, many or a class for expanded clones.

>TRBJ1-1|TRBD1|TRBV6-5|NA
CASSYSSLDRVAFF
TGTGCCAGCAGTTACTCATCCCTCGACAGGGTGGCTTTCTTT
>TRBJ1-5|NA|TRBV4-3|NA
CASSQATTLQPQHF
TGCGCCAGCAGCCAAGCGACCACGCTTCAGCCCCAGCATTTT
>TRBJ1-2|NA|TRBV19|once
CASSIAAAANYGYTF
TGTGCCAGTAGTATAGCGGCAGCAGCTAACTATGGCTACACCTTC
>TRBJ2-1|TRBD1|TRBV9|NA
CASSLGTGVLREQFF
TGTGCCAGCAGCCTTGGGACAGGGGTTCTCCGTGAGCAGTTCTTC
>TRBJ1-6|TRBD1|TRBV5-6|NA
CASSLRTGELLHF
TGTGCCAGCAGCTTGAGAACAGGGGAACTCCTCCACTTT
>TRBJ2-3|NA|TRBV10-3|NA
CAISEPHTDTQYF
TGTGCCATCAGTGAGCCCCACACAGATACGCAGTATTTT
>TRBJ2-3|NA|TRBV9|NA
CASSIAASTDTQYF
TGTGCCAGCAGCATTGCAGCTAGCACAGATACGCAGTATTTT
>TRBJ2-4|TRBD2|TRBV19|NA
CASSIFLSIRSERGGYIQYF
TGTGCCAGTAGTATTTTTTTGTCCATAAGGTCGGAGCGGGGTGGGTACATTCAGTACTTC
>TRBJ1-2|NA|TRBV10-3|NA
CAISRTPDGANYGYTF
TGTGCCATCAGCAGGACCCCCGACGGAGCTAACTATGGCTACACCTTC
>TRBJ2-1|TRBD1|TRBV4-1|NA
CASSQTDTGGNEQFF
TGCGCCAGCAGCCAAACCGACACAGGGGGGAATGAGCAGTTCTTC
>TRBJ2-7|NA|TRBV2|NA
CATGWPEQYF
TGTGCCACTGGCTGGCCCGAGCAGTACTTC
>TRBJ2-5|NA|TRBV5-1|NA
CASSERQGGKETQYF
TGCGCCAGCAGCGAAAGACAGGGAGGTAAAGAGACCCAGTACTTC
>TRBJ2-1|TRBD2|TRBV27|NA
CASIAGGPYNEQFF
TGTGCCAGCATAGCGGGGGGCCCCTACAATGAGCAGTTCTTC
>TRBJ1-6|NA|TRBV30|NA
CAWTPHSNSPLHF
TGTGCCTGGACTCCCCACTCTAATTCACCCCTCCACTTT
>TRBJ2-1|TRBD1|TRBV7-6|NA
CASSSNRGRGDEQFF
TGTGCCAGCAGCTCAAACAGGGGTAGGGGCGATGAGCAGTTCTTC
>TRBJ2-2|NA|TRBV5-8|NA
CASSIQVFLRTGELFF
TGTGCCAGCAGCATACAGGTGTTTTTGAGAACCGGGGAGCTGTTTTTT
>TRBJ1-5|NA|TRBV6-6|NA
CASSSTQGVGNQPQHF
TGTGCCAGCAGTTCGACCCAGGGTGTGGGCAATCAGCCCCAGCATTTT
>TRBJ2-1|NA|TRBV5-1|NA
CASSLNRGPYNEQFF
TGCGCCAGCAGCTTGAACAGAGGACCCTACAATGAGCAGTTCTTC
>TRBJ2-4|NA|TRBV29-1|NA
CSVEGVSKNIQYF
TGCAGCGTAGAGGGGGTCTCCAAAAACATTCAGTACTTC
>TRBJ1-3|TRBD1|TRBV6-5|NA
CASRLTPGQRNTIYF
TGTGCCAGCAGACTTACCCCGGGACAGCGTAACACCATATATTTT
>TRBJ2-3|NA|TRBV18|NA
CASSPPGTTRTDTQYF
TGTGCCAGCTCACCTCCCGGGACCACCCGCACAGATACGCAGTATTTT
>TRBJ2-2|NA|TRBV30|NA
CAWSVGGELFF
TGTGCCTGGAGTGTCGGCGGGGAGCTGTTTTTT
>TRBJ1-2|TRBD1|TRBV5-6|NA
CASSHWDRIYTF
TGTGCCAGCAGCCATTGGGACAGGATCTACACCTTC
>TRBJ1-5|TRBD1|TRBV7-8|NA
CASSFGQGNQPQHF
TGTGCCAGCAGCTTCGGACAGGGGAATCAGCCCCAGCATTTT
>TRBJ2-5|NA|TRBV7-9|NA
CASSQTWQGETQYF
TGTGCCAGCAGCCAAACCTGGCAGGGAGAGACCCAGTACTTC
>TRBJ2-1|TRBD2|TRBV9|NA
CASSATGTSGGAPYNEQFF
TGTGCCAGCAGCGCGACCGGGACTAGCGGGGGGGCTCCCTACAATGAGCAGTTCTTC
>TRBJ1-3|NA|TRBV7-2|NA
CASSPQRAGNTIYF
TGTGCCAGCAGCCCCCAAAGGGCTGGAAACACCATATATTTT
>TRBJ2-1|NA|TRBV5-1|once
CASNPPTGLSFF
TGCGCCAGCAATCCTCCTACAGGACTTTCGTTCTTC
>TRBJ2-7|NA|TRBV6-6|NA
CASREGQYYEQYF
TGTGCCAGCAGGGAAGGACAGTACTACGAGCAGTACTTC
>TRBJ1-2|NA|TRBV27|NA
CASRSGRLMGYTF
TGTGCCAGCAGATCTGGACGATTGATGGGCTACACCTTC
>TRBJ1-2|NA|TRBV6-6|NA
CASSYSAHGAYGYTF
TGTGCCAGCAGTTACTCAGCCCACGGGGCTTATGGCTACACCTTC
>TRBJ2-5|NA|TRBV6-5|NA
CASSHLGETQYF
TGTGCCAGCAGTCACCTCGGAGAGACCCAGTACTTC
>TRBJ2-1|NA|TRBV7-6|NA
CASRRVLQGSSYNEQFF
TGTGCCAGCAGACGAGTACTACAGGGAAGCTCCTACAATGAGCAGTTCTTC
>TRBJ2-7|NA|TRBV28|NA
CASSLNPVEQYF
TGTGCCAGCAGTTTAAACCCCGTCGAGCAGTACTTC
>TRBJ1-4|NA|TRBV4-3|NA
CASSQDPPVRGGNEKLFF
TGCGCCAGCAGCCAAGACCCCCCGGTGCGGGGGGGGAATGAAAAACTGTTTTTT
>TRBJ1-6|NA|TRBV6-6|few
CASSYSFLRGSPLHF
TGTGCCAGCAGTTACTCGTTCCTACGAGGGTCACCCCTCCACTTT
>TRBJ2-6|TRBD2|TRBV27|NA
CASRSAGGWANVLTF
TGTGCCAGCAGATCGGCGGGGGGCTGGGCCAACGTCCTGACTTTC
>TRBJ1-1|NA|TRBV7-9|NA
CASSLRGKVATEAFF
TGTGCCAGCTCTTTAAGGGGGAAAGTGGCTACTGAAGCTTTCTTT
>TRBJ2-7|TRBD1|TRBV15|NA
CATSLIGGSTYEQYF
TGTGCCACCAGCCTAATAGGGGGCAGTACCTACGAGCAGTACTTC
>TRBJ1-5|NA|TRBV12-5|NA
CASGLGRDQPQHF
TGTGCTAGTGGTTTGGGTAGGGATCAGCCCCAGCATTTT
>TRBJ1-5|NA|TRBV12-5|NA
CASGLETGQPQHF
TGTGCTAGTGGTTTAGAAACAGGACAGCCCCAGCATTTT
>TRBJ1-2|TRBD1|TRBV27|NA
CASRKEGQALKGYTF
TGTGCCAGCAGGAAGGAGGGACAGGCGCTTAAGGGCTACACCTTC